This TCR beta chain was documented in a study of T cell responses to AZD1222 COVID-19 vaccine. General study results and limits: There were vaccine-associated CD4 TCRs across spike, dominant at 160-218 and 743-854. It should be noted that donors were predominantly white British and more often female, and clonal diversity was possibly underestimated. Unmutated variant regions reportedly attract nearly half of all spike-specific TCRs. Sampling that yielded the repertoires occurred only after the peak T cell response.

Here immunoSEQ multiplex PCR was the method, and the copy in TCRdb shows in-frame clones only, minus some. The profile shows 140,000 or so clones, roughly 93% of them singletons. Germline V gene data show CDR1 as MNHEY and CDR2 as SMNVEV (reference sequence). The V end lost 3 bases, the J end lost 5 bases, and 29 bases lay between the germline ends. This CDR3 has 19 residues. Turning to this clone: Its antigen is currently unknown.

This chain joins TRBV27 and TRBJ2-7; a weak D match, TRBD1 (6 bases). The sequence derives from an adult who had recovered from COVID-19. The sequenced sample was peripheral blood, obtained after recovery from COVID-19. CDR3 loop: CASSFPNQTGYLSRNEQYF. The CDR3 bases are TGTGCCAGCAGTTTTCCCAATCAGACAGGCTACCTCTCTAGGAACGAGCAGTACTTC.